This T cell receptor (beta chain) was retrieved from a study of blood T cell repertoires in COVID-19. Turning to the study itself: Donors in the United States, Italy and Spain gave samples during acute or convalescent COVID-19. The analysed material was cDNA or gDNA that came from T cells, B-cell-depleted T cells, or PBMCs.

V was shortened by 4 bases and J by 2 bases, with 11 bases between the two germline ends. Germline-derived CDR1 and CDR2 are SNHLY and FYNNEI. The CDR3 covers 14 residues. Sequencing was performed with immunoSEQ multiplex PCR; in TCRdb, only in-frame clones are kept and a portion is missing. The sample includes a few hundred thousand clones, 80% of them seen just once. Sequenced input: PBMCs or T cells enriched from blood (not recorded which). This chain joins TRBV2 and TRBJ1-2; perhaps TRBD1 as D (6 bases). This receptor was taken from a woman in her forties with acute COVID-19. CDR3 nucleotides: TGTGCCAGCAGTGTACAGGGTATCAACTATGGCTACACCTTC. As protein: CASSVQGINYGYTF.